Sequencing of this T cell receptor (beta chain) was carried out in a study of post-analysis software for immune sequencing data (dated by TCRdb to the mid-2010s). For the study in its entirety: Relapsing-remitting, secondary progressive and progressive-relapsing multiple sclerosis were recorded as disease courses, and subtype annotation was lacking for some patients. Patient repertoires were compared against 11 previously published healthy control repertoires from donors aged roughly 6 to 25 years. A subset of samples was prepared in parallel using single-end sample barcoding, then pooled and co-amplified after Illumina adapter ligation.

On this clonotype itself: The clone's antigen remains unknown. No base quality values were provided; no much bigger clone lies one nucleotide off.

CDR1 and CDR2, per the germline V gene, are SGHRS and YFSETQ. V has 0 bases trimmed and J has 4 bases trimmed; junction bases matching no gene number 3. Including cysteine and phenylalanine, the CDR3 has 16 amino acids. Only the CDR3 DNA stays, 48 bases, in frame from base 1. The receptor library was made with PCR. This sample was sequenced with an Illumina HiSeq 2500. To reduce PCR and sequencing biases, unique molecular identifiers were incorporated into the TCR beta cDNA libraries. Per 1 to 10 million input T cells, 500,000 or so cDNA molecules were obtained, such that each molecule approximated one T cell. The patient libraries were prepared and sequenced using the same protocol as the earlier healthy control dataset. Within a given batch, samples were prepared together, multiplexed and sequenced on the same HiSeq lane. The authors' analysis ran thus. MIGEC handled the raw barcoded reads, throwing out single-read molecular identifier groups before consensus assembly and CDR3 extraction. VDJtools was used for post-analysis of the clonotype tables, and diversity was normalized by down-sampling every dataset to the size of the smallest sample. Repertoire overlap clustering matched CDR3 amino acid but not nucleotide sequences to correct batch-related cross-sample contamination. Using fastp trimming at Q25 and MiXCR clonotype assembly, TCRdb reanalyzed the public sequencing data and kept in-frame beta chains. Rows are unified per CDR3 protein, each entry keeping the most common DNA and genes. V and J calls and clone size were set by TCRdb, not the authors. The sample records around 190,000 distinct CDR3 sequences, around 30% of which are singletons. The ten largest make up 3% to 3.5% of the sample.

To demonstrate the VDJtools post-analysis software, TCR beta repertoires were profiled from the peripheral blood of more than ten young patients with multiple sclerosis. The multiple sclerosis patients were children and adolescents ranging in age from roughly 6 to 15 years. Study-wide findings and limitations: Multiple sclerosis patients had significantly lower normalized Chao1 diversity than controls, a result that suggests substantial peripheral T-cell clonal expansion. The multiple sclerosis patient group was slightly younger than the control group. Several TRBV segments, including TRBV5-6, TRBV5-1 and TRBV20-1, were significantly more frequent in patients than controls. Direct clustering with F measure revealed strong co-clustering of samples prepared in the same batch, which led to a batch-effect correction.

The sequenced material came from blood. The receptor was isolated from a girl younger than 18 with multiple sclerosis. Recombination connected TRBV5-1 to TRBJ1-6; 8 junctional bases match TRBD1. The DNA reads as follows: TGCGCCAGCAGCTTGGCTGGGACAGGATATAATTCACCCCTCCACTTT. This codes for CASSLAGTGYNSPLHF.